This paragraph reports one TCR beta chain. Looked up from germline, CDR1 is SGDLS and CDR2 is YYNGEE. V was shortened by 6 bases and J by 0 bases, with 6 bases between the two germline ends. The CDR3 is made up of 12 amino acids. This sample was taken from a study of blood T cell repertoires in COVID-19. Study at large: Sites across the United States, Italy and Spain contributed samples from acute and convalescent COVID-19.

Only in-frame clones appear in the TCRdb table, and some are missing; sequencing was by immunoSEQ multiplex PCR. The sample shows fewer than 45,000 clones, 70% to 90% of them seen only once. J is TRBJ1-1 and V is TRBV9, with D tentatively TRBD1 (5 bases). The TCR sequence derives from a woman of 80 years or more with acute or convalescent COVID-19. The material sequenced was peripheral blood. The CDR3 here is CASTRVNTEAFF. CDR3 coding DNA: TGTGCCAGCACCAGGGTGAACACTGAAGCTTTCTTT.